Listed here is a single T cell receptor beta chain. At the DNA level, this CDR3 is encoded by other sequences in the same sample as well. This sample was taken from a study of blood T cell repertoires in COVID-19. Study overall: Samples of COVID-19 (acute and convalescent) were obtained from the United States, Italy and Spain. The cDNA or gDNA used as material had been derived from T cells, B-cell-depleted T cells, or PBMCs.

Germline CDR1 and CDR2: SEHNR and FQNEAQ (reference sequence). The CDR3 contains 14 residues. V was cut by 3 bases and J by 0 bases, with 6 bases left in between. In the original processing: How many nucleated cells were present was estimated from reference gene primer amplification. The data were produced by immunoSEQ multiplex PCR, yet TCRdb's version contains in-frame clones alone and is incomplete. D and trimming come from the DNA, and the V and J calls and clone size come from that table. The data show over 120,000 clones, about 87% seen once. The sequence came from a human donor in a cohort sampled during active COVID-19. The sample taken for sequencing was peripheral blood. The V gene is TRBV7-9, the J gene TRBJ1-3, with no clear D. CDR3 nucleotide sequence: TGTGCCAGCAGCTTCTCTTCCTCTGGAAACACCATATATTTT. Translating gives CASSFSSSGNTIYF.